This TCR beta chain was sequenced during a study of blood T cell repertoires in COVID-19. Study-wide context: Material from acute and convalescent COVID-19 was sourced from the United States, Italy and Spain. Sources were T cells, B-cell-depleted T cells, or PBMCs; the material itself was cDNA or gDNA.

CDR1 is SGHRS and CDR2 is YFSETQ in the germline V gene. The CDR3 length is 15 residues. Trimming cost V 4 bases and J 2 bases; bases outside gene matches: 6. As originally analysed: Counts of nucleated cells, estimated from reference gene primer amplification, were obtained. Profiling relied on immunoSEQ multiplex PCR, and the TCRdb table lists in-frame clones only, not all of them. V, J and clone size derive from that table, while D and trimming were established from the DNA sequence. Here the sample spans 120,000 or so clones, 85% to 90% being singletons. J is TRBJ2-7 and V is TRBV5-1, with 10 nucleotides matching TRBD1. Sequencing used peripheral blood. The sequence came from a man aged 45-60 years with acute or convalescent COVID-19. CDR3 sequence (DNA): TGCGCCAGCAGCCATGGGACAGGGGCGGCCTACGAGCAGTACTTC. This gives the protein CASSHGTGAAYEQYF.